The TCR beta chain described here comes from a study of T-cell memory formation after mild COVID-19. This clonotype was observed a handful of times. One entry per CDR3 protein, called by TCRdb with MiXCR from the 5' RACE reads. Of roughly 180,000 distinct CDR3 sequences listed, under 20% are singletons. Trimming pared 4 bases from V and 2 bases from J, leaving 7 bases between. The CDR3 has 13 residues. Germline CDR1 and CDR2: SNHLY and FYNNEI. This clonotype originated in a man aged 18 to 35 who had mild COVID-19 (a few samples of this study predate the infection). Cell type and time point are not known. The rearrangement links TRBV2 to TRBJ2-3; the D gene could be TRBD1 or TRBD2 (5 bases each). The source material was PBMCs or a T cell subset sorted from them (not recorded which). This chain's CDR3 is CASSAGTTDTQYF. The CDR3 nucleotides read TGTGCCAGCAGTGCCGGGACCACAGATACGCAGTATTTT. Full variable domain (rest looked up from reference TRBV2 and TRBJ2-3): EPEVTQTPSHQVTQMGQEVILRCVPISNHLYFYWYRQILGQKVEFLVSFYNNEISEKSEIFDDQFSVERPDGSNFTLKIRSTKLEDSAMYFCASSAGTTDTQYFGPGTRLTVL.